The next 14 T cell receptor delta chains were all read from a single sample in a study of γδ T cells in repeated Plasmodium falciparum infection. TCRdb re-called the multiplex PCR reads with CATT. The sample includes roughly 93,000 delta-chain clones, approximately 0.92% of them seen just once. Flow sorting of PBMC yielded separate Vgamma9/Vdelta2+ and Vdelta2-negative gammadelta T cell populations for bulk repertoire analysis. The sequenced sample consisted of gamma-delta T cells from blood. The receptor set was obtained from a pool of human donors (malaria-infected and uninfected, not separated).

In the case of this clone: TCRdb's listed protein matches a much larger clone and diverges from this DNA's translation at residue 11, likely through a read error; the protein shown comes from the DNA. V usage is TRDV1 and J usage is TRDJ1; TRDD3 agrees at 10 bases. TCRdb leaves out the J gene; it was filled in here by matching the DNA to germline. The CDR3 has 25 amino acids. The germline V gene has CDR1 TSWWSYY and CDR2 QGS. V lost 5 bases and J lost 0; bases outside the gene matches: 33. The CDR3: CALGTQGLSPSFWGITSGYTDKLIF. The CDR3 region has the DNA TGTGCTCTTGGGACTCAAGGCCTTTCACCTTCTTTCTGGGGGATAACATCTGGATACACCGATAAACTCATCTTT.

For this clone: Only one base separates this from a far larger clonotype, so it likely reflects a read error. The sample carries other DNA sequences with the same CDR3. V gene TRDV1 combines with J gene TRDJ1; D perhaps matches TRDD2 (6 bases). No J gene was available from TCRdb, and it was assigned here by a germline match of the DNA. The CDR3 has 23 amino acids. Per germline, CDR1 TSWWSYY and CDR2 QGS. Trimming removed 3 bases at V and 0 bases at J, with 35 bases between. CDR3 nucleotides: TGTGCTCTTGGGGAGCTAAGGGCCTTCCCATACGATACCGGGGCAGGGGACACCGATAAACTCATCTTT. It translates to CALGELRAFPYDTGAGDTDKLIF.

This clone has a handful of counts. TCRdb's listed protein matches a much larger clone and diverges from this DNA's translation at residue 16, likely through a read error; the protein shown comes from the DNA. CDR3 sequence (DNA): TGTGCTCTTGGGGAACTCCGTCCTACATGGGGGATACGCACCGATGAACTCATCTTT. Its translation is CALGELRPTWGIRTDELIF. V is TRDV1 and J is TRDJ1; 11 bases line up with TRDD3. TCRdb gives no J gene; it was assigned here by matching the DNA to germline. This CDR3 has 19 amino acids. Germline V gene lookup returns CDR1 TSWWSYY and CDR2 QGS.

In the case of this clone: TCRdb pairs this DNA with a much larger clone's protein that differs at residue 3, likely a read error; the protein shown was translated from the DNA. V is TRDV1 and J is TRDJ1, with D tentatively TRDD3 (6 bases). TCRdb offers no J gene call, so here the DNA was matched to germline to obtain one. Germline V gene data show CDR1 as TSWWSYY and CDR2 as QGS. The CDR3 has 18 amino acids. The CDR3 loop is CAPGDLNWPHKYTDKLIF. CDR3 nucleotide sequence: TGTGCTCCTGGGGATCTTAACTGGCCTCACAAGTACACCGATAAACTCATCTTT.

This clone was counted at least ten times. TCRdb's protein for this DNA is that of a much larger clone and differs from the translation at residue 9, likely a read error; the protein shown is the DNA translation. The V and J genes are TRDV3 and TRDJ1, with 9 bases that match TRDD3. CDR1 is TVYSNPD, CDR2 GDNSRS, per germline (reference sequence). The CDR3 sequence is 14 residues long. The junction had 6 bases not matched to a gene; V was cut back by 0 bases and J by 4 bases. The DNA for the CDR3 is TGTGCCTTTAGCATTACTGGGGGACACGATAAACTCATCTTT. Translating gives CAFSITGGHDKLIF.

Comment on this clone: TCRdb assigns this DNA the protein of a much larger clone, which departs from its translation at residue 3; this likely reflects a read error, and the protein shown comes from translating the DNA. The gene calls are TRDV1 and TRDJ1, with 8 bases aligning to TRDD3. Assignment of the J gene here rests on matching the DNA to germline, because TCRdb gives none. The CDR3 contains 15 residues. Per germline, CDR1 TSWWSYY and CDR2 QGS. The CDR3 nucleotides are TGTGCTCGTGGGGAACCGTGGGATACGCGCGATAAACTCATCTTT. Residues: CARGEPWDTRDKLIF.

As for this clone: The protein recorded in TCRdb matches a much larger clone and deviates from this DNA's translation at residue 16, suggesting a read error; the protein here is obtained by translating the DNA. The rearrangement joins TRDV2 to TRDJ3; 10 positions match TRDD3. This CDR3 has 19 amino acids. Germline V gives CDR1 GEAIGNYY, CDR2 EKD. The CDR3 DNA reads as TGTGCCTGTGACACCGTACTGGGGGATGCCTCCTGGGACACCCGAAAGATGTTCTTC. Translated: CACDTVLGDASWDTRKMFF.

Details on this clone: The TCRdb protein comes from a much larger clone and disagrees with this DNA's translation at residue 19, likely due to a read error; the protein given here is derived from the DNA. The chain has TRDV1 and TRDJ1, with D possibly TRDD2 on 5 matching bases. The J gene was missing in TCRdb and was found by matching the end of the DNA to germline. The CDR3 contains 22 residues. The germline gives CDR1 TSWWSYY, CDR2 QGS. CDR3 nucleotides: TGTGCTCTTGGGGATCTTCCCAGAAGGGACCGTACATCGTTAACTTACACCGATGAACTCATCTTT. Protein sequence: CALGDLPRRDRTSLTYTDELIF.

This clone was seen at least ten times. The protein recorded in TCRdb matches a much larger clone and deviates from this DNA's translation at residue 13, suggesting a read error; the protein here is obtained by translating the DNA. The chain links TRDV1 to TRDJ1; possible D gene TRDD3, 6 bases. This CDR3 is built from 15 residues. The germline V gene has CDR1 TSWWSYY and CDR2 QGS. The CDR3 DNA follows: TGTGCTCTCGGGCCGCTGGGGTTGTACACCGATAAACCCATCTTT. Amino acid sequence: CALGPLGLYTDKPIF.

On this clone: This DNA translates differently at residue 16 from the TCRdb protein, which is that of a much larger clone; a read error is likely, and the protein shown is the DNA's own translation. The chain joins TRDV2 to TRDJ1, with 12 bases lining up with TRDD3. The CDR3 is 18 residues long. Germline V gene sequence: CDR1 GEAIGNYY, CDR2 EKD. The CDR3 is CACDPLTGGYSDTDKPIF. The CDR3 nucleotides read TGTGCCTGTGACCCTTTGACTGGGGGATACTCAGACACCGATAAACCCATCTTT.

With regard to this clone: Translating this DNA gives a protein that differs at residue 5 from the TCRdb one, which belongs to a much larger clone; a read error is likely, and the protein shown is this translation. The rearrangement joins TRDV1 to TRDJ1; 10 bases fit TRDD3. TCRdb records no J gene; here it was assigned by comparing the DNA to germline. This CDR3 contains 16 residues. Germline V gene lookup returns CDR1 TSWWSYY and CDR2 QGS. Unmatched junction bases numbered 12, after V lost 3 bases and J lost 8 bases. CDR3 sequence: CALGDLPRGGIRKLIF. The DNA of the CDR3 is TGTGCTCTTGGGGACCTCCCGAGGGGGGGGATACGCAAACTCATCTTT.

This clone turned up a few times. This sequence is one base from a far larger clone and is likely a read error. This specimen includes other DNA sequences encoding the same CDR3. The chain uses TRDV1 and TRDJ1; 13 bases align to TRDD3. TCRdb records no J gene; here it was assigned by comparing the DNA to germline. The CDR3 length is 25 residues. The V segment lost 0 bases and the J segment 5 bases; nucleotides outside the gene matches: 30. The germline CDR1 and CDR2 sequences are TSWWSYY and QGS. Here the CDR3 reads CALGELWSSYVGQAYWGIRTDKLIF. CDR3 sequence (DNA): TGTGCTCTTGGGGAACTTTGGTCTTCCTACGTAGGGCAGGCGTACTGGGGGATACGGACAGATAAACTCATCTTT.

Note on this clone: The protein held in TCRdb is that of a much larger clone and does not match this DNA's translation at residue 7, likely because of a read error; the protein shown is translated from the DNA. V and J are TRDV2 and TRDJ1, with a possible D match to TRDD3 (6 bases). Germline V CDR1 and CDR2: GEAIGNYY, EKD. V was clipped by 1 base and J by 0 bases, with 23 bases between them. CDR3 length equals 19 residues. CDR3 amino acids: CACDTLSVAPGENTDKLIF. The CDR3 bases are TGTGCCTGTGACACTCTCTCTGTCGCCCCGGGGGAAAACACCGATAAACTCATCTTT.

Worth noting for this clone: The protein that TCRdb holds for this DNA derives from a much larger clone and differs from the translated DNA at residue 5, which likely indicates a read error; the protein shown here is translated from the DNA. This chain uses TRDV1 with TRDJ1; D might be TRDD3 (5 bases). CDR1 is TSWWSYY, CDR2 QGS, per germline. CDR3 size: 19 residues. The V and J ends lost 5 bases and 0 bases respectively, with 25 bases between them. The CDR3 loop reads CALGKMGPKPMENTDKLIF. In DNA, the CDR3 is TGTGCTCTTGGGAAAATGGGGCCTAAGCCCATGGAGAACACCGATAAACTCATCTTT.